Listed below are T cell receptor beta chains from one sample, sequenced in a study of ipilimumab plus nivolumab after autologous stem cell transplantation. TCRdb's table, derived via immunoSEQ multiplex PCR, lists solely in-frame clones and lacks some. The data contain fewer than 30,000 clones, roughly 86% of them singletons. Here the sequenced sample was PBMCs, taken in a trial of ipilimumab plus nivolumab as post-transplant consolidation. The receptors here all came from a male donor with diffuse large B-cell lymphoma. The CDR3 runs from the conserved cysteine through the conserved F or W. A D gene is named only where the DNA matches it firmly. Clone size appears in some rows only: once, few, many, or a class for an expanded clone.

v_call	cdr3_length	j_call	d_call	clone_size	cdr3_nt	cdr3_aa
TRBV5-1	14	TRBJ2-5	-	-	TGCGCCAGCAGCTTTGACGAACCCGGCGAGACCCAGTACTTC	CASSFDEPGETQYF
TRBV4-2	17	TRBJ2-5	-	-	TGTGCCAGCAGCCAAGAGGGGGGGGCAAACCATCGAGAGACCCAGTACTTC	CASSQEGGANHRETQYF
TRBV4-3	12	TRBJ2-1	-	-	TGCGCCAGCAGCTCCCAGCGGAATGAGCAGTTCTTC	CASSSQRNEQFF
TRBV4-2	16	TRBJ1-6	-	-	TGTGCCAGCAGCCAAGCGGCAGGGCAGACAAATTCACCCCTCCACTTT	CASSQAAGQTNSPLHF
TRBV7-9	15	TRBJ1-5	TRBD1	-	TGTGCCGGGGACAGGATGCCTCTGGGTACCAGGCCCCAGCATTTT	CAGDRMPLGTRPQHF
TRBV11-2	19	TRBJ1-6	-	-	TGTGCCAGCAGCTTAGACCCTCCGGGGGTTGGATCGTATAATTCACCCCTCCACTTT	CASSLDPPGVGSYNSPLHF
TRBV5-1	14	TRBJ1-2	TRBD1	once	TGCGCCAGCAGCCCGGACAGGGGGACAGGTGGCTACACCTTC	CASSPDRGTGGYTF
TRBV2	15	TRBJ2-5	TRBD2	-	TGTGCCAGCAGGGCGACGCGGGGGGGCCGGGAGACCCAGTACTTC	CASRATRGGRETQYF
TRBV5-6	17	TRBJ1-5	-	-	TGTGCCAGCAGCACCTCACCTACAGGGATTGGGAATCAGCCCCAGCATTTT	CASSTSPTGIGNQPQHF
TRBV2	13	TRBJ2-5	-	-	TGTGCCAGCAGTGAAGCCGTTTTAGAGACCCAGTACTTC	CASSEAVLETQYF
TRBV6-5	13	TRBJ1-2	TRBD1	once	TGTGCCAGCATACCCAGGGGGCAACGTGGCTACACCTTC	CASIPRGQRGYTF
TRBV11-2	13	TRBJ1-3	-	-	TGTGCCAGCAGCTTCGTAACTGGAAACACCATATATTTT	CASSFVTGNTIYF
TRBV11-2	12	TRBJ2-7	TRBD2	few	TGTGCCAGCAGCCCGAGGCGGGGGGAGCAGTACTTC	CASSPRRGEQYF
TRBV5-1	15	TRBJ1-5	-	-	TGCGCCAGCAGTCCATCTAATGGCGAGAGTCAGCCCCAGCATTTT	CASSPSNGESQPQHF
TRBV5-1	16	TRBJ2-2	TRBD2	once	TGCGCCAGCAGCTTAGTAGCGGGGGGCACCACCGGGGAGCTGTTTTTT	CASSLVAGGTTGELFF
TRBV9	13	TRBJ2-7	-	-	TGTGCCAGCAGCGCGGGTCCTACCTACGAGCAGTACTTC	CASSAGPTYEQYF
TRBV28	15	TRBJ1-2	TRBD1	few	TGTGCCAGCAGTTCGGGGGACAGGGGAAACTATGGCTACACCTTC	CASSSGDRGNYGYTF
TRBV6-5	14	TRBJ2-2	TRBD2	few	TGTGCCAGCAGTTCGGGACTACCCACCGGGGAGCTGTTTTTT	CASSSGLPTGELFF
TRBV7-6	14	TRBJ1-1	-	-	TGTGCCAGCAGCTTAGGGGTCGGGAACACTGAAGCTTTCTTT	CASSLGVGNTEAFF
TRBV19	16	TRBJ2-7	-	-	TGTGCCAGTAGTATAGATCTGCAGCCCACCATGTACCAGCAGTACTTC	CASSIDLQPTMYQQYF
TRBV6-5	13	TRBJ1-1	-	-	TGTGCCAGCAGATGGGGACCGAACACTGAAGCTTTCTTT	CASRWGPNTEAFF
TRBV27	16	TRBJ2-7	-	-	TGTGCCAGCAGTATATCGGCAGGGACGTATTCCTACGAGCAGTACTTC	CASSISAGTYSYEQYF
TRBV7-9	15	TRBJ2-1	TRBD2	-	TGTGCCAGCAGCTTTGGACTAGCGGGGGCCGATGAGCAGTTCTTC	CASSFGLAGADEQFF
TRBV9	14	TRBJ1-4	-	-	TGTGCCAGCAGCGCCGGTCGCCCGGGGGAAAAACTGTTTTTT	CASSAGRPGEKLFF
TRBV5-8	18	TRBJ1-5	TRBD1	-	TGTGCCAGCAGCCCGGGACAGGGGCAGGGGGTTAGCAATCAGCCCCAGCATTTT	CASSPGQGQGVSNQPQHF
TRBV6-5	13	TRBJ2-5	-	once	TGTGCCAGCATGGCCGGGCGACGGGAGACCCAGTACTTC	CASMAGRRETQYF
TRBV4-3	16	TRBJ2-3	TRBD2	-	TGCGCCAGCAGCCCTAAGGGGACTAGCGGCACAGATACGCAGTATTTT	CASSPKGTSGTDTQYF
TRBV18	16	TRBJ2-3	-	few	TGTGCCAGCTCCCTCCCTGTGCGGGGGCGTACAGATACGCAGTATTTT	CASSLPVRGRTDTQYF
TRBV7-2	16	TRBJ2-5	-	-	TGTGCCAGCAGCCCGCAAACTCACTCTAGGGCGGAGACCCAGTACTTC	CASSPQTHSRAETQYF
TRBV19	13	TRBJ1-3	-	-	TGTGCCAGTAGTATCACCTCTGGAAACACCATATATTTT	CASSITSGNTIYF
TRBV7-6	16	TRBJ1-3	-	-	TGTGCCAGCAGCTTACTCCAGGCCCAGACTGGAAACACCATATATTTT	CASSLLQAQTGNTIYF